The present T cell receptor (beta chain) was sequenced within a study of blood T cell repertoires in COVID-19. Study overall: Samples taken during acute and convalescent COVID-19 were collected in the United States, Italy and Spain. The cDNA or gDNA used as material had been derived from T cells, B-cell-depleted T cells, or PBMCs.

From germline, CDR1 is MNHEY and CDR2 SVGAGI. The CDR3 covers 13 residues. Germline trimming cut 6 bases from V and 5 bases from J; bases unmatched to any gene: 6. In the source study's methods: Estimation of nucleated cell counts was performed using reference gene primer amplification. Sequencing used immunoSEQ multiplex PCR; TCRdb keeps in-frame clones, though not all of them. That table furnishes V, J and clone size, whereas the DNA furnished D and trimming. The sample has 200,000 to 250,000 clones, approximately 77% seen once; the top ten hold 3% to 4%. The sample consisted of peripheral blood. The TCR originated in an elderly woman with acute or convalescent COVID-19. This chain joins TRBV6-5 and TRBJ1-2, with 7 positions matching TRBD1. CDR3 DNA sequence: TGTGCCAGCAGAAGGGACAGATCTTATGGCTACACCTTC. It is translated as CASRRDRSYGYTF.